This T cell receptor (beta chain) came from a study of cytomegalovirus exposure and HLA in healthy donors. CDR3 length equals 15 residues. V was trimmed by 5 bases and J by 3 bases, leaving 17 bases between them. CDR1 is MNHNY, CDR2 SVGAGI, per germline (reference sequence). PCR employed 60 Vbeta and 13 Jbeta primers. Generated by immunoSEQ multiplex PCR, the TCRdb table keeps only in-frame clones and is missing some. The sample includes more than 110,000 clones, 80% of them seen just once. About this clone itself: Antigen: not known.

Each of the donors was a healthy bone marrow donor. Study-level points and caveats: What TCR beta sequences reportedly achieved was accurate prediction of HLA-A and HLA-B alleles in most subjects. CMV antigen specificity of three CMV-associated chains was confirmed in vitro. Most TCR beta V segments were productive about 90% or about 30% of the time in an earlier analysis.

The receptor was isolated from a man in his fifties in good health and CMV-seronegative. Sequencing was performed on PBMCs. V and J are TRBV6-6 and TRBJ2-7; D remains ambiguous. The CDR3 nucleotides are TGTGCCAGCAGTCGATCCCCATCCCCTATCTACGAGCAGTACTTC. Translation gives CASSRSPSPIYEQYF.